Given below is one T cell receptor beta chain in context. Antigen: not known. This entry comes from a study of PD-1 blockade in classical Hodgkin lymphoma. CDR3 length equals 11 residues. V was clipped by 0 bases and J by 9 bases, with 4 bases between them. Germline CDR1 SGHDT, CDR2 YYEEEE. Time point specified: cycle 4 day 1 (C4D1), after more than five weeks of nivolumab. Autologous stem cell transplantation was followed by relapse in every patient, and brentuximab vedotin exposure varied. Overall study results and limits: Nothing has yet pinned down what causes the repertoire differences, possibly disease activity or prior therapy.

Clones were read by immunoSEQ multiplex PCR, and TCRdb kept only the in-frame ones, dropping some. The sample holds fewer than 55,000 clones; around 80% are singletons and the top ten take less than 40%. The genes are TRBV5-6 and TRBJ2-4; no firm D call. This TCR was recovered from a human donor with classical Hodgkin lymphoma. The sample here was peripheral blood mononuclear cells (PBMCs), taken before the fourth cycle of nivolumab. CDR3 sequence: CASSLVGIQYF. CDR3 nucleotide sequence: TGTGCCAGCAGCTTGGTGGGCATTCAGTACTTC.